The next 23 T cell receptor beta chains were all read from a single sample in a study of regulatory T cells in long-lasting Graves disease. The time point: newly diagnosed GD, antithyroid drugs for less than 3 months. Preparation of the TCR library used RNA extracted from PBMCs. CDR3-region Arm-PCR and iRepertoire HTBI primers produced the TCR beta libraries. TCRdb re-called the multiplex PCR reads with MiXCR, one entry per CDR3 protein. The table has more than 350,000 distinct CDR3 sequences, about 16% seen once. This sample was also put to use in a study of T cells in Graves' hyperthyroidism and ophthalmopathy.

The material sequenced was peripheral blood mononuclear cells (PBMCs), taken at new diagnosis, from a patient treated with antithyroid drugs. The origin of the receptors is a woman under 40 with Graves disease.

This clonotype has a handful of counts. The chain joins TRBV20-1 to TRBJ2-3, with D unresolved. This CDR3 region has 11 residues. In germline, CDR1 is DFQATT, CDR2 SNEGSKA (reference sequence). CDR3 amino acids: CGLRVADTQYF. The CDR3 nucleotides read TGCGGCCTCCGGGTCGCAGATACGCAGTATTTT.

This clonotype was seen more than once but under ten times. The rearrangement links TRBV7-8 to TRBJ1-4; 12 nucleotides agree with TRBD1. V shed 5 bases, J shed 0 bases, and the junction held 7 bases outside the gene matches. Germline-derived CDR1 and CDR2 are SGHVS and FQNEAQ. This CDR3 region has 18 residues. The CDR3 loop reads CASSLPGQGAATNEKLFF. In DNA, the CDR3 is TGTGCCAGCAGCCTCCCGGGACAGGGGGCGGCAACTAATGAAAAACTGTTTTTT.

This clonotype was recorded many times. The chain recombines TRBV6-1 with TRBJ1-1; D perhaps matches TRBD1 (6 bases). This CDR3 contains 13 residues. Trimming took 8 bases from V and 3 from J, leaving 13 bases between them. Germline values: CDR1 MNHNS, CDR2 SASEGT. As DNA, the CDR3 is TGTGCCAGCGGCAGACAGGTTTACACTGAAGCTTTCTTT. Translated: CASGRQVYTEAFF.

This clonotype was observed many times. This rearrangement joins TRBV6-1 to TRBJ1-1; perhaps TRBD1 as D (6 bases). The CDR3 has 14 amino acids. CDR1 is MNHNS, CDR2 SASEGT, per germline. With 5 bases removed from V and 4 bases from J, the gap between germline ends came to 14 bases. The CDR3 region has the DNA TGTGCCAGCAGTAGATGGGGGCGAGGCACTGAAGCTTTCTTT. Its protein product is CASSRWGRGTEAFF.

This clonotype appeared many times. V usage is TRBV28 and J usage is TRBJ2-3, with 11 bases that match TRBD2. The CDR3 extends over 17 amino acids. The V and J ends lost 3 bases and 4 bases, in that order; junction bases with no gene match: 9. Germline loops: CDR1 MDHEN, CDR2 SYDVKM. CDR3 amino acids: CASSLFGLAGGPDTQYF. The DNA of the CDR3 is TGTGCCAGCAGTTTGTTCGGCCTAGCGGGAGGTCCAGATACGCAGTATTTT.

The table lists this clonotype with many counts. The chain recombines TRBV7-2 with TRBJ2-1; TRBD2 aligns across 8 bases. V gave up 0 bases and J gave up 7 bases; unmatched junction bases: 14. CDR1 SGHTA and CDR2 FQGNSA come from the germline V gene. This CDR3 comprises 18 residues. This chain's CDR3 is CASSLANGRSGSQNEQFF. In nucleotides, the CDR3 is TGTGCCAGCAGCTTAGCGAACGGGAGGAGCGGGAGTCAAAATGAGCAGTTCTTC.

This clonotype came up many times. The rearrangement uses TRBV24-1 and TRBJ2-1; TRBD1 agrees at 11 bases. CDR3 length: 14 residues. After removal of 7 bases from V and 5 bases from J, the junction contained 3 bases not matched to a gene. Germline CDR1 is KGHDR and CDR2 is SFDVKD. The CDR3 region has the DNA TGTGCCACCAGGGGACAGGGGGTCAACAATGAGCAGTTCTTC. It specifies CATRGQGVNNEQFF.

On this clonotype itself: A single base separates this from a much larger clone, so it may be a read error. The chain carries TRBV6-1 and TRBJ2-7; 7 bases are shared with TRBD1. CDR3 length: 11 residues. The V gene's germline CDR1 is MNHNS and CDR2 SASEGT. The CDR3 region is CARRTGDEQYF. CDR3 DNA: TGTGCCCGCAGAACAGGGGACGAGCAGTACTTC.

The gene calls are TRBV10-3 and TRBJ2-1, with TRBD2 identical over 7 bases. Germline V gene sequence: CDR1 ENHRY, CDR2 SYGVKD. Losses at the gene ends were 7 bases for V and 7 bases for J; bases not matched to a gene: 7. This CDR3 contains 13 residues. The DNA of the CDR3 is TGTGCCATCATGGGCGGGAGTTCGAATGAGCAGTTCTTC. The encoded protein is CAIMGGSSNEQFF.

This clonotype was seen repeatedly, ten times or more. The CDR3 bases are TGTGCCAGCGGTCTACAGGGAAAGAACACTGAAGCTTTCTTT. It yields the protein CASGLQGKNTEAFF. The genes are TRBV2 and TRBJ1-1, with D possibly being TRBD1 (6 bases). Per germline, CDR1 SNHLY and CDR2 FYNNEI. The length of the CDR3 is 14 residues. V was clipped by 8 bases and J by 1 base, with 14 bases between them. Complete variable domain (other parts from reference TRBV2 and TRBJ1-1): EPEVTQTPSHQVTQMGQEVILRCVPISNHLYFYWYRQILGQKVEFLVSFYNNEISEKSEIFDDQFSVERPDGSNFTLKIRSTKLEDSAMYFCASGLQGKNTEAFFGQGTRLTVV.

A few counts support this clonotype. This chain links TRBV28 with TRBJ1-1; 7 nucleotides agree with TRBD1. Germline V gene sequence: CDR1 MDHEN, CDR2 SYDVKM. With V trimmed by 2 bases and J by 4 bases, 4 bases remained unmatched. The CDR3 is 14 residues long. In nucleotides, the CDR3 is TGTGCCAGCAGTTTAAGACAGGGCCTCACTGAAGCTTTCTTT. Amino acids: CASSLRQGLTEAFF.

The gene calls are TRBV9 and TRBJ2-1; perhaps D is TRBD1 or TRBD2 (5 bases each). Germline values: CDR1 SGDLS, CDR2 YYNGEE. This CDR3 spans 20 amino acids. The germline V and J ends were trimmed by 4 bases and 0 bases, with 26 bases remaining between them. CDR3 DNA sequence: TGTGCCAGCAGCTCACGATTGGGGACCGAAGATGGAGGCTCCTACAATGAGCAGTTCTTC. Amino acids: CASSSRLGTEDGGSYNEQFF. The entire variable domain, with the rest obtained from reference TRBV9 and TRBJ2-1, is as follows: DSGVTQTPKHLITATGQRVTLRCSPRSGDLSVYWYQQSLDQGLQFLIQYYNGEERAKGNILERFSAQQFPDLHSELNLSSLELGDSALYFCASSSRLGTEDGGSYNEQFFGPGTRLTVL.

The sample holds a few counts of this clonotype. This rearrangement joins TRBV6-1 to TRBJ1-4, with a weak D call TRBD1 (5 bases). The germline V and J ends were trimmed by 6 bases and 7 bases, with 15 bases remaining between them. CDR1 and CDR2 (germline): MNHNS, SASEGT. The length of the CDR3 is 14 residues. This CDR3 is CASREAGRSEKLFF. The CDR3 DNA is TGTGCCAGCAGGGAGGCAGGGAGGTCTGAAAAACTGTTTTTT.

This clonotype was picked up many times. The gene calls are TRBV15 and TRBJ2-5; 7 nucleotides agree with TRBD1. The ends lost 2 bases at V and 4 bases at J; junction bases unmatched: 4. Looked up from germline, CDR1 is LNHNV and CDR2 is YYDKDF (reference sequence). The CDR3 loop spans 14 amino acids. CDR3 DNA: TGTGCCACCAGCAGAACAGGGGACGGAGAGACCCAGTACTTC. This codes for CATSRTGDGETQYF.

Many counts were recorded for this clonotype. CDR3 nucleotide sequence: TGTGCCAGCGGTGGGTACGAGCAGTACTTC. This encodes CASGGYEQYF. The J gene is TRBJ2-7, the V gene TRBV7-9, with D unresolved. CDR1 is SEHNR, CDR2 FQNEAQ, per germline (reference sequence). This CDR3 comprises 10 residues. V shed 8 bases and J shed 4 bases, with 6 bases lying between them.

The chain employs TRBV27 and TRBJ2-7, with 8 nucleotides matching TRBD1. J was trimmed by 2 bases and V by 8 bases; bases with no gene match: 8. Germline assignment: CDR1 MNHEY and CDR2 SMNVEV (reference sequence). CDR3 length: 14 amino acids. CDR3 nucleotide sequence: TGTGCCAGCGTCCTTCAGGGGGCCCCCTACGAGCAGTACTTC. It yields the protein CASVLQGAPYEQYF.

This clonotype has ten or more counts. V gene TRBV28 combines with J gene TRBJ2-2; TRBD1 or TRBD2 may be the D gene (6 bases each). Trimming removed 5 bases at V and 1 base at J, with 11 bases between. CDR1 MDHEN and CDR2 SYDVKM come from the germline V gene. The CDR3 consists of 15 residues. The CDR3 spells CASSRGDLNTGELFF. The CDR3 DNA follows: TGTGCCAGCAGTAGGGGGGACTTGAACACCGGGGAGCTGTTTTTT.

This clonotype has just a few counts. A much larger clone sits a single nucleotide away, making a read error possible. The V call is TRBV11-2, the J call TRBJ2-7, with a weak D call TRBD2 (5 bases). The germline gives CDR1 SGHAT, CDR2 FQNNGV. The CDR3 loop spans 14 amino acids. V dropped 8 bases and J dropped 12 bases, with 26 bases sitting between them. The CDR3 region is CASGSMGGPSAGYF. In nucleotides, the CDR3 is TGTGCCAGCGGCTCCATGGGCGGGCCATCCGCTGGGTACTTC.

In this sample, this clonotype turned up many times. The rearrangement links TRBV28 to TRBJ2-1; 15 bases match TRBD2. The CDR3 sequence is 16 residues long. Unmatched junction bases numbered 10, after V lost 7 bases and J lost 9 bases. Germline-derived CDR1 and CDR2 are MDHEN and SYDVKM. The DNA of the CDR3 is TGTGCCAGCATTAGCAGGGGACTAGCGGGAGGTGGTGAGCAGTTCTTC. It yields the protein CASISRGLAGGGEQFF.

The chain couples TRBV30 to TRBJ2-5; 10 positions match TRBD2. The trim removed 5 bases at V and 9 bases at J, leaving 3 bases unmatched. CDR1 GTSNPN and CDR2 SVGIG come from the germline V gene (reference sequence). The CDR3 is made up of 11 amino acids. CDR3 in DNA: TGTGCCTGGGTCGGACTAGCGGCCCAGTACTTC. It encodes CAWVGLAAQYF.

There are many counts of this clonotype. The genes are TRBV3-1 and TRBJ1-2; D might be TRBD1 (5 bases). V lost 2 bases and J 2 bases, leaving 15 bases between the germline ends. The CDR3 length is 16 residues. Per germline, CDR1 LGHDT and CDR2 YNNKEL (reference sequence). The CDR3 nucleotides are TGTGCCAGCAGCCAATACATCGGAGGGGACAACTATGGCTACACCTTC. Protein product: CASSQYIGGDNYGYTF.

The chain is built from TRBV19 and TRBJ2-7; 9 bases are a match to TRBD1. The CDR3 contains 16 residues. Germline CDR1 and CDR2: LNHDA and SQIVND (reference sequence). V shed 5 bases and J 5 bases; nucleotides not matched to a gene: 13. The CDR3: CASSVDRDRDPHEQYF. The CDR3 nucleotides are TGTGCCAGTAGTGTCGACCGGGACAGGGATCCCCACGAGCAGTACTTC. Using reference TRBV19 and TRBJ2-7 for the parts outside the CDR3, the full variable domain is DGGITQSPKYLFRKEGQNVTLSCEQNLNHDAMYWYRQDPGQGLRLIYYSQIVNDFQKGDIAEGYSVSREKKESFPLTVTSAQKNPTAFYLCASSVDRDRDPHEQYFGPGTRLTVT.

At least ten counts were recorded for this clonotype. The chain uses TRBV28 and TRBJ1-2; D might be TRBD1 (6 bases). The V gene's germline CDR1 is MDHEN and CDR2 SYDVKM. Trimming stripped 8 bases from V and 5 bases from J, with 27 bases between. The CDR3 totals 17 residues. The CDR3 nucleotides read TGTGCCAGCTGCTGCCCACCTTCGCCGGGACAAGGATATGGCTACACCTTC. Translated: CASCCPPSPGQGYGYTF.